These T cell receptor beta chains were read from a single sample in a study of OX40 agonist ivuxolimab in advanced cancers. Sequenced by immunoSEQ multiplex PCR; TCRdb stores in-frame clones only, minus some. The sample yields about 84,000 clones, roughly 87% seen once. The material sequenced was CD4+ or CD8+ T cells sorted from blood, taken in a trial of the OX40 agonist ivuxolimab. The receptors shown here come from an adult with an advanced solid tumor such as melanoma, head and neck, liver or kidney cancer. Each CDR3 is given with its conserved first and last residue. A D gene is named only where the DNA matches it firmly. Size is stated for part of the rows, as once, few or many counts, or as a class when the clone is expanded.

clone_size: .
v_call: TRBV6-4
j_call: TRBJ2-7
d_call: .
cdr3_aa: CASRPREGSYEQYF
cdr3_nt: TGTGCCAGCAGGCCCCGAGAAGGCAGCTACGAGCAGTACTTC

clone_size: .
v_call: TRBV5-1
j_call: TRBJ2-5
d_call: .
cdr3_aa: CASSLAVQETQYF
cdr3_nt: TGCGCCAGCAGCTTGGCAGTCCAAGAGACCCAGTACTTC

clone_size: .
v_call: TRBV2
j_call: TRBJ2-5
d_call: .
cdr3_aa: CASSEWGGGETQYF
cdr3_nt: TGTGCCAGCAGTGAATGGGGGGGCGGAGAGACCCAGTACTTC

clone_size: few
v_call: TRBV20-1
j_call: TRBJ2-3
d_call: .
cdr3_aa: CSVAVADTQYF
cdr3_nt: TGCAGTGTCGCGGTGGCAGATACGCAGTATTTT

clone_size: .
v_call: TRBV6-1
j_call: TRBJ2-7
d_call: .
cdr3_aa: CASKWEVAGIYEQYF
cdr3_nt: TGTGCCAGCAAGTGGGAGGTAGCCGGAATCTACGAGCAGTACTTC

clone_size: .
v_call: TRBV11-2
j_call: TRBJ2-1
d_call: TRBD2
cdr3_aa: CASSPGLPGLAGGNEQFF
cdr3_nt: TGTGCCAGCAGCCCAGGCCTTCCGGGACTAGCGGGGGGTAATGAGCAGTTCTTC

clone_size: .
v_call: TRBV28
j_call: TRBJ2-5
d_call: TRBD1
cdr3_aa: CASSTGQPETQYF
cdr3_nt: TGTGCCAGCAGCACGGGACAGCCCGAGACCCAGTACTTC

clone_size: .
v_call: TRBV10-3
j_call: TRBJ2-3
d_call: .
cdr3_aa: CAMGTPDTQYF
cdr3_nt: TGTGCCATGGGGACGCCAGATACGCAGTATTTT

clone_size: .
v_call: TRBV18
j_call: TRBJ1-1
d_call: .
cdr3_aa: CASSLSRTTNTEAFF
cdr3_nt: TGTGCCAGCTCACTGTCCCGGACAACGAACACTGAAGCTTTCTTT

clone_size: .
v_call: TRBV9
j_call: TRBJ2-3
d_call: TRBD2
cdr3_aa: CASSVDLGGGGTDTQYF
cdr3_nt: TGTGCCAGCAGCGTCGACCTTGGGGGGGGTGGCACAGATACGCAGTATTTT

clone_size: .
v_call: TRBV5-1
j_call: TRBJ2-1
d_call: .
cdr3_aa: CASSLGQLSYNEQFF
cdr3_nt: TGCGCCAGCAGCTTGGGACAACTCTCCTACAATGAGCAGTTCTTC

clone_size: .
v_call: TRBV28
j_call: TRBJ2-2
d_call: TRBD2
cdr3_aa: CASSRGGPRPGELFF
cdr3_nt: TGTGCCAGCAGTCGCGGGGGGCCGCGCCCCGGGGAGCTGTTTTTT

clone_size: .
v_call: TRBV11-2
j_call: TRBJ2-3
d_call: .
cdr3_aa: CASSTPRGTTDTQYF
cdr3_nt: TGTGCCAGCAGCACTCCTCGCGGGACCACAGATACGCAGTATTTT

clone_size: .
v_call: TRBV18
j_call: TRBJ1-4
d_call: TRBD1
cdr3_aa: CASSSDIQGAGEKLFF
cdr3_nt: TGTGCCAGCTCCTCGGACATTCAGGGGGCAGGTGAAAAACTGTTTTTT

clone_size: few
v_call: TRBV5-4
j_call: TRBJ1-2
d_call: TRBD1
cdr3_aa: CASSSGGGTDLYGYTF
cdr3_nt: TGTGCCAGCAGCTCCGGGGGGGGGACAGACCTCTATGGCTACACCTTC

clone_size: .
v_call: TRBV7-9
j_call: TRBJ2-7
d_call: .
cdr3_aa: CASSSNPRLSGSSYEQYF
cdr3_nt: TGTGCCAGCAGCTCTAACCCCCGCCTGAGCGGAAGCTCCTACGAGCAGTACTTC

clone_size: .
v_call: TRBV10-3
j_call: TRBJ2-7
d_call: TRBD2
cdr3_aa: CATTSGVSYEQYF
cdr3_nt: TGTGCCACAACTAGCGGGGTCTCCTACGAGCAGTACTTC

clone_size: .
v_call: TRBV28
j_call: TRBJ1-1
d_call: .
cdr3_aa: CASRKNPTMNTEAFF
cdr3_nt: TGTGCCAGCAGGAAAAACCCAACGATGAACACTGAAGCTTTCTTT

clone_size: .
v_call: TRBV2
j_call: TRBJ2-1
d_call: TRBD1
cdr3_aa: CASRWDRDNEQFF
cdr3_nt: TGTGCCAGCAGGTGGGACAGAGACAATGAGCAGTTCTTC

clone_size: .
v_call: TRBV12-5
j_call: TRBJ2-1
d_call: .
cdr3_aa: CASGLRLGAHEQFF
cdr3_nt: TGTGCTAGTGGTTTGCGTTTGGGGGCTCATGAGCAGTTCTTC

clone_size: .
v_call: TRBV4-1
j_call: TRBJ1-2
d_call: TRBD1
cdr3_aa: CASSQLPGQGYGYTF
cdr3_nt: TGCGCCAGCAGCCAACTACCGGGACAGGGGTATGGCTACACCTTC

clone_size: .
v_call: TRBV9
j_call: TRBJ2-3
d_call: TRBD2
cdr3_aa: CASSAGLAGTDTQYF
cdr3_nt: TGTGCCAGCAGCGCGGGACTAGCGGGAACAGATACGCAGTATTTT

clone_size: .
v_call: TRBV11-2
j_call: TRBJ1-4
d_call: TRBD1
cdr3_aa: CASSLEKTGLFEKLFF
cdr3_nt: TGTGCCAGCAGCTTGGAAAAGACAGGGCTCTTCGAAAAACTGTTTTTT

clone_size: .
v_call: TRBV11-2
j_call: TRBJ2-5
d_call: TRBD2
cdr3_aa: CASSRGLAGDKAAETQYF
cdr3_nt: TGTGCCAGCAGCAGAGGACTAGCGGGAGATAAGGCCGCAGAGACCCAGTACTTC

clone_size: .
v_call: TRBV11-3
j_call: TRBJ2-1
d_call: .
cdr3_aa: CASSLFGLEQFF
cdr3_nt: TGTGCCAGCAGCTTGTTTGGGCTCGAGCAGTTCTTC

clone_size: .
v_call: TRBV15
j_call: TRBJ1-5
d_call: TRBD1
cdr3_aa: CATSRQGNQPQHF
cdr3_nt: TGTGCCACCAGCCGACAGGGAAATCAGCCCCAGCATTTT

clone_size: .
v_call: TRBV19
j_call: TRBJ2-5
d_call: .
cdr3_aa: CASSIDRETQYF
cdr3_nt: TGTGCCAGTAGTATAGACAGGGAGACCCAGTACTTC

clone_size: .
v_call: TRBV7-2
j_call: TRBJ1-2
d_call: .
cdr3_aa: CASSLEAAYGYTF
cdr3_nt: TGTGCCAGCAGCTTAGAGGCAGCTTATGGCTACACCTTC